The 5 T cell receptor beta chains reported below all come from one sample, sequenced in a study of glioma-infiltrating T cells. Using RNA template, CDR3s of TCR alpha and beta were amplified with iRepertoire arm-PCR. MiXCR was run by TCRdb on the multiplex PCR reads, yielding one entry per CDR3 protein. The top ten hold roughly 30% of the sample, which has over 100,000 distinct CDR3 sequences, less than 30% seen once. The material sequenced was glioma tissue, nonneoplastic brain tissue, or PBMCs (not recorded which). The receptors were gathered from a human donor with low-grade glioma or glioblastoma, undergoing nonglioma brain surgery, or in good health (not recorded which).

This chain joins TRBV12-3 or TRBV12-4 and TRBJ2-1, with D perhaps given as TRBD1 or TRBD2 (5 bases each). This CDR3 spans 15 amino acids. V was cut by 8 bases and J by 5 bases, with 19 bases left in between. The CDR3 region is CASEDPGQRNNEQFF. The CDR3 DNA reads as TGTGCCAGCGAGGACCCGGGGCAGCGAAACAATGAGCAGTTCTTC.

At least ten counts were recorded for this clonotype. The chain links TRBV7-2 to TRBJ1-3; 10 bases agree with TRBD1. The CDR3 extends over 14 amino acids. J was trimmed by 0 bases and V by 8 bases; bases with no gene match: 1. In germline, CDR1 is SGHTA, CDR2 FQGNSA. The CDR3 nucleotides read TGTGCCAGCCGACAGGGGGCCTCTGGAAACACCATATATTTT. Translated: CASRQGASGNTIYF.

This clonotype was seen many times. The chain employs TRBV7-2 and TRBJ1-5; D gene unclear. The CDR3 is 13 amino acids. Looked up from germline, CDR1 is SGHTA and CDR2 is FQGNSA. Trimming pared 6 bases from V and 2 bases from J, leaving 8 bases between. The CDR3 region is CASRSSGNQPQHF. The CDR3, as DNA: TGTGCCAGCAGATCGTCGGGCAATCAGCCCCAGCATTTT.

This clonotype came up many times. The V call is TRBV5-1, the J call TRBJ2-7; TRBD1 matches 8 bases. The CDR3 has 15 residues. Germline V CDR1 and CDR2: SGHRS, YFSETQ. V lost 5 bases and J lost 0; bases outside the gene matches: 7. Here the CDR3 DNA reads TGCGCCAGCAGGGACCGGACAGGGACCTCCTACGAGCAGTACTTC. The encoded protein is CASRDRTGTSYEQYF.

This clonotype was seen ten or more times. This sequence joins TRBV6-5 and TRBJ1-4; no firm D call. V was pared by 2 bases and J by 2 bases, with 15 bases between. The V gene's germline CDR1 is MNHEY and CDR2 SVGAGI. This CDR3 is built from 17 residues. The CDR3 here is CASSYRISSGTNEKLFF. DNA of the CDR3: TGTGCCAGCAGTTACCGTATTTCCTCGGGGACTAATGAAAAACTGTTTTTT.